A selection of T cell receptor beta chains follows, all from one sample in a study of CD8+CD57+ T cells in acquired aplastic anemia. One entry per CDR3 protein results from TCRdb running MiXCR on the reads. The repertoire holds about 270,000 distinct CDR3 sequences, with around 82% as singletons. Sequencing used sorted CD4+, CD8+, or CD8+CD57+ T cells (not recorded which) from PBMCs. Source of these receptors: a human donor with aplastic anemia. Both conserved end residues are part of each CDR3. A D gene is named only where the DNA matches it firmly. The size field is filled for only some rows; it gives once, few, many or a size class.

D gene | CDR3 length | J gene | clone size | V gene | CDR3 DNA | CDR3 protein
NA | 14 | TRBJ2-5 | NA | TRBV7-9 | TGTGCCAGCAGCAGTGCTAGTAGCGGAGAGACCCAGTACTTC | CASSSASSGETQYF
NA | 14 | TRBJ1-2 | NA | TRBV7-8 | TGTGCCAGCAGCTTCCTGGGGAGCGACTATGGCTACACCTTC | CASSFLGSDYGYTF
TRBD1 | 14 | TRBJ2-1 | once | TRBV11-2 | TGTGCCAGCAGCTTAGACGGGACAGTGGATGAGCAGTTCTTC | CASSLDGTVDEQFF
TRBD1 | 15 | TRBJ2-5 | NA | TRBV28 | TGTGCCAGCAGAGAAAACAGGGGGTCCCAAGAGGCCCAGTACTTC | CASRENRGSQEAQYF
TRBD1 | 16 | TRBJ2-1 | NA | TRBV7-2 | TGTGCCAGCAGCTTGACAGGGGGCGCCGACTGTGGCGACCAGTTCTTC | CASSLTGGADCGDQFF
NA | 14 | TRBJ1-4 | NA | TRBV5-5 | TGTGCCAGCAGCTTGGACGGGGGAAATGAAAAACTGTTTTTT | CASSLDGGNEKLFF
TRBD1 | 15 | TRBJ1-1 | NA | TRBV7-6 | TGTGCCAGCAGCTTAGATGCGACAGGGGACTCCGAAGCTTTCTTT | CASSLDATGDSEAFF
NA | 15 | TRBJ2-7 | NA | TRBV2 | TGTGCCAGCAGTGCTAGGGGGGGCCTGCCCCACGTGCAGTACTTC | CASSARGGLPHVQYF
NA | 14 | TRBJ2-3 | NA | TRBV7-8 | TGTACCAGCAGCTTTCATCCAGACGCCGCAGCCCTTTCCTTT | CTSSFHPDAAALSF
TRBD2 | 14 | TRBJ2-7 | NA | TRBV7-8 | TGTGCCAGCAGGTTAACGGGGGGGCCCGACGCGCAGTACTTC | CASRLTGGPDAQYF
NA | 11 | TRBJ2-3 | few | TRBV2 | TGTGCCAGCGGGGGGAGCGATGAGCAGTATTTT | CASGGSDEQYF
NA | 14 | TRBJ1-5 | once | TRBV5-1 | TGCGCCAGCAGCTTGGGGACTGGGATACAGCCCCAGCATTTT | CASSLGTGIQPQHF
NA | 13 | TRBJ2-3 | NA | TRBV2 | TGTGCCAGCAAACAGACCTTCACAGATACGCAGTATTTT | CASKQTFTDTQYF
TRBD1 | 15 | TRBJ1-1 | NA | TRBV7-2 | TGTGCCAGCAGCTTAGAGGGGACAGCGAATACTCAGTCTTTCTTT | CASSLEGTANTQSFF
TRBD2 | 16 | TRBJ2-1 | once | TRBV5-4 | TGTGCCAGCGTAGGGCAGAGCAGCGGGGGGAGCGATGAGCAGTTCTTC | CASVGQSSGGSDEQFF
NA | 15 | TRBJ1-1 | NA | TRBV7-2 | TGTGCCAGCAGGGTCGGGCGCACAGGTACGCATGATTTTTTCTTT | CASRVGRTGTHDFFF
NA | 14 | TRBJ2-1 | NA | TRBV5-1 | TGCGCCAGCAGCTTTACGCTCTATGACAATGAGCAGTTCTTC | CASSFTLYDNEQFF
NA | 13 | TRBJ2-1 | NA | TRBV20-1 | TGCAGTGGCATCGGGGGACACTCCAATCAGCAGTTCTTC | CSGIGGHSNQQFF
NA | 14 | TRBJ2-1 | NA | TRBV24-1 | TGTGCCACCAGTAATTTTTGCGACCACAATGAGCAGTTCTTC | CATSNFCDHNEQFF
NA | 12 | TRBJ2-4 | NA | TRBV7-4 | TGTGCCAGCGGAGGAGCTGGAAACACTCAGAACTTC | CASGGAGNTQNF
NA | 16 | TRBJ2-1 | NA | TRBV5-6 | TGTGCCAGCAGCTTGGCCGCAGGAAACGGTCAGGATGAGCAGTTCTTC | CASSLAAGNGQDEQFF
NA | 13 | TRBJ2-3 | NA | TRBV11-3 | TGTGCCAGCAGCTTTCGTCCAGACGATACGCAGTATTTT | CASSFRPDDTQYF
TRBD1 | 14 | TRBJ2-3 | once | TRBV2 | TGTGCCAGCAGCGTGGACAGGGGTTCGGGCACGCATAATTTT | CASSVDRGSGTHNF
TRBD1 | 15 | TRBJ1-2 | few | TRBV12-3/TRBV12-4 | TGTGCCATCAGAGGAACAGGGGGCGTTTCTTATGGCTACACCTTC | CAIRGTGGVSYGYTF
NA | 14 | TRBJ2-5 | NA | TRBV7-3 | TGTGCCAGCAGCCGTCGCCGCACGCAAGTGACCAAGAACTTC | CASSRRRTQVTKNF
NA | 14 | TRBJ1-1 | NA | TRBV5-1 | TGTGCCAGCAGCGTAGGGGTGTGGTCCACTGAAGCTTTCTTT | CASSVGVWSTEAFF
NA | 13 | TRBJ2-3 | NA | TRBV7-9 | TGTGCCAGCGGGCATCGGGGCACAAACACGAGGTATTTT | CASGHRGTNTRYF
TRBD1 | 14 | TRBJ2-1 | NA | TRBV7-2 | TGTGCCAGCAGCAGCCGGGACAGGTACAATGAGCAGTTCTTC | CASSSRDRYNEQFF
NA | 15 | TRBJ1-1 | NA | TRBV7-2 | TGTGCCAGCAGCTTAGAACCCGCGGAGCTCACTGATGGTTTCTTT | CASSLEPAELTDGFF
TRBD2 | 13 | TRBJ2-3 | NA | TRBV7-8 | TGTGCCAGCAGCTTATCGGGAGGAGCCGCGCCGCAGTTT | CASSLSGGAAPQF
NA | 14 | TRBJ2-3 | few | TRBV7-9 | TGTGCCAGCAGCTTTGAGGGAAGCGGGGATACGCAGTATTTT | CASSFEGSGDTQYF
TRBD1 | 14 | TRBJ1-2 | NA | TRBV19 | TGTGCCAGTAGTATGGCAGGGGGTTGGTATGGCTACACCTTC | CASSMAGGWYGYTF
NA | 12 | TRBJ2-5 | NA | TRBV7-2 | TGTGCCAGCACAGTGACCCAAGGGACCCAGTACTTC | CASTVTQGTQYF
NA | 16 | TRBJ2-5 | NA | TRBV2 | TGTGCCAGCGGGGACGGGGGCACAAATACGCAGGAGACTGGCTACTTC | CASGDGGTNTQETGYF
NA | 14 | TRBJ2-7 | NA | TRBV20-1 | TGCAGTGCTACCCCAGGGAATAGCTCCTACGAGCAGTACTTC | CSATPGNSSYEQYF
NA | 15 | TRBJ2-1 | NA | TRBV9 | TGTGCCAGCAGCGTAGGGTCAGATACGCACTATTATGAGTTCTTC | CASSVGSDTHYYEFF
NA | 15 | TRBJ1-2 | NA | TRBV7-6 | TGTGCCAGCAGCTTAGAACAGAGGGCCGGCTATGGCTACACCTTC | CASSLEQRAGYGYTF
NA | 14 | TRBJ2-1 | NA | TRBV10-3 | TGTGCCATCAGCGTTGGACCTCCCAACAATGAGCAGTTCTTC | CAISVGPPNNEQFF
NA | 15 | TRBJ1-2 | NA | TRBV7-8 | TGTGCCAGCAGCTGGGCTGGAGGGCCCAACTATGGGTACACCTTC | CASSWAGGPNYGYTF
NA | 14 | TRBJ2-5 | NA | TRBV5-5 | TGCGCCAGCAGCCGAGGCCCCGGCCAAGAGACCCAGTACTTC | CASSRGPGQETQYF
NA | 16 | TRBJ2-1 | NA | TRBV5-6 | TGTGCCAGCAGCTTGGTAAGGTGGGGAACCTACAATGAGCAGTTCTTC | CASSLVRWGTYNEQFF
TRBD2 | 15 | TRBJ2-1 | NA | TRBV9 | TGTGCCAGCAGCGTAGAACTAGCGGGGAACAATGAGCAGTTCTTC | CASSVELAGNNEQFF
NA | 16 | TRBJ2-6 | NA | TRBV5-6 | TGTGCCAGCAGCTTGGGGGGGAGCTACGGGGCCAACGTCCTGACTTTC | CASSLGGSYGANVLTF
NA | 13 | TRBJ2-3 | few | TRBV5-4 | TGTGCCAGCAGGGTTACTAGCACAGATACGCAGTATTTT | CASRVTSTDTQYF
TRBD1 | 15 | TRBJ1-2 | NA | TRBV13 | TGTGCCAGCAGCTTAGGGTCCCAGGGGGCTTATGGCTACACCTTC | CASSLGSQGAYGYTF
NA | 14 | TRBJ2-5 | many | TRBV13 | TGTGCCAGCAGCCGGATCGGTCCCCAAGAGACCCAGTACTTC | CASSRIGPQETQYF
NA | 15 | TRBJ1-1 | NA | TRBV7-6 | TGTGCCAGCAGCTCCGATACAGGGAGTGAAACTGTCTTTTTCTTT | CASSSDTGSETVFFF
TRBD1 | 17 | TRBJ1-2 | medium-sized | TRBV15 | TGTGCCACCAGCAGGTACAGGGGGCCCTCGGTAGACTATGGCTACACCTTC | CATSRYRGPSVDYGYTF
NA | 13 | TRBJ2-2 | NA | TRBV24-1 | TGTGCCACCTTGGCATGGGACTCCGGGGAGCTGTCTTTT | CATLAWDSGELSF
NA | 16 | TRBJ1-6 | NA | TRBV7-6 | TGTGCCAGCAGCTTAGGGCAGGGCACAAAAAATACCCACCTCCACTTT | CASSLGQGTKNTHLHF
TRBD2 | 13 | TRBJ2-5 | NA | TRBV7-9 | TGTGCCAGCAGCCTAGCGGGGGGGGGGACCCAGTACTTC | CASSLAGGGTQYF
NA | 15 | TRBJ1-1 | NA | TRBV13 | TGTGCCAGCAGCTTACGTCTCAGGGGCATCGACTATGCTTTCTTT | CASSLRLRGIDYAFF
NA | 14 | TRBJ2-1 | NA | TRBV7-6 | TGTGCCAGCCGAACAGGAGGGGCTTACAATGAGCAGTTCTTC | CASRTGGAYNEQFF
NA | 14 | TRBJ2-7 | NA | TRBV12-3/TRBV12-4 | TGTGCCACCACCAACCGGGGCCTAGCCTACGAGCAGTACTTC | CATTNRGLAYEQYF
NA | 12 | TRBJ2-5 | NA | TRBV11-3 | TGTGCCAGCAGCTTAGATCTGATAGGCCAGTACTTC | CASSLDLIGQYF
TRBD2 | 14 | TRBJ2-3 | NA | TRBV7-2 | TGTGCCAGCAGCTTGGCGGGGGGCGCCGACTCGCACTATTTT | CASSLAGGADSHYF
TRBD2 | 16 | TRBJ2-1 | NA | TRBV7-8 | TGTGCCAGCAGCTTAACGGGGGGTGCCGATTCGAAGGATCAGTTCTTC | CASSLTGGADSKDQFF
NA | 15 | TRBJ1-1 | NA | TRBV7-2 | TGTGCCAGCAGCTTACATCTGAACGGGAACGCTGATGCTTTCTTT | CASSLHLNGNADAFF
NA | 15 | TRBJ2-7 | NA | TRBV5-4 | TGTGCCAGCAGCCATGCGACAGGTGGCCGCTACGAGCAGTACTTC | CASSHATGGRYEQYF